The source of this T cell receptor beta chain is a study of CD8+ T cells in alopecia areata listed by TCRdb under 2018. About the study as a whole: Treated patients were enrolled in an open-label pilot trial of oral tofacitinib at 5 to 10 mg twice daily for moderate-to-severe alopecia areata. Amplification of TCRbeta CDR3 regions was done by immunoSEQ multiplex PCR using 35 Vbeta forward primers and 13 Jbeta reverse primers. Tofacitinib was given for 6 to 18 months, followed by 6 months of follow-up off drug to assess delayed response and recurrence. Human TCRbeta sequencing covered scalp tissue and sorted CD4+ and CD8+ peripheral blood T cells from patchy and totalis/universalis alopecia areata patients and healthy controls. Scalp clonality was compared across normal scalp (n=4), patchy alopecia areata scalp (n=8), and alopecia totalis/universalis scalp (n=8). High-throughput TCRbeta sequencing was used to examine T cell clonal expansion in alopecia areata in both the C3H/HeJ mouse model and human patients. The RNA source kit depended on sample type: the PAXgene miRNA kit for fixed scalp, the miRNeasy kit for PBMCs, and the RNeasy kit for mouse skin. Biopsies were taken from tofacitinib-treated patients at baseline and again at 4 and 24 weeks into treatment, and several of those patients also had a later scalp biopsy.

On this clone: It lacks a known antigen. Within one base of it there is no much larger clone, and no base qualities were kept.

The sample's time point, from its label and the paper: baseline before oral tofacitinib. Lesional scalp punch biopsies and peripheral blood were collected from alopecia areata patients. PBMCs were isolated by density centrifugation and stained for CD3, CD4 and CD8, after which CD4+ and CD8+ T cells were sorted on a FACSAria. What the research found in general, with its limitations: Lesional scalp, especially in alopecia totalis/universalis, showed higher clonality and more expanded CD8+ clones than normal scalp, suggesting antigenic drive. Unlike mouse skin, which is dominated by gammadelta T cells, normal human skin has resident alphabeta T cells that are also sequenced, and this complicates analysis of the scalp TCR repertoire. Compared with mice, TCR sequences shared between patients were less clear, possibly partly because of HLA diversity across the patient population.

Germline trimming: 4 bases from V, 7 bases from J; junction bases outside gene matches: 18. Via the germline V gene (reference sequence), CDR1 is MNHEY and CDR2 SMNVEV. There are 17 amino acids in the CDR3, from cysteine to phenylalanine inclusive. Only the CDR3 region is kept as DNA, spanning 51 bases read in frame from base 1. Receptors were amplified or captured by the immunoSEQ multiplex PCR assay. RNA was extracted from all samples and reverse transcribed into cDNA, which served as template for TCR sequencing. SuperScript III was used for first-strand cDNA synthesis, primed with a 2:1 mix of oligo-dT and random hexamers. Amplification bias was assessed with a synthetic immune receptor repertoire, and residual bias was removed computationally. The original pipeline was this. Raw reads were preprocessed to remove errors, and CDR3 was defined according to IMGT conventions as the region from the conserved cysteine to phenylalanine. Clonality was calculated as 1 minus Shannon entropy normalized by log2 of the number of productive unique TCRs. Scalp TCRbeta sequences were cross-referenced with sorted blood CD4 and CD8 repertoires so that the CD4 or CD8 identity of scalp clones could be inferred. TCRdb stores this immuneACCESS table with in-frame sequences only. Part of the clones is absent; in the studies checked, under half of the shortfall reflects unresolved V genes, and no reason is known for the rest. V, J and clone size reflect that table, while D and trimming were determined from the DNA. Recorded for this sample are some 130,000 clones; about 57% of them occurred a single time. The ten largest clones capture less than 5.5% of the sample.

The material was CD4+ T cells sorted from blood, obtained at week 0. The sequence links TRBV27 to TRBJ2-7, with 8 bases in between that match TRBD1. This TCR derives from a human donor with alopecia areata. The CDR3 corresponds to CASSYRDRGSGRGEQYF. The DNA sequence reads TGTGCCAGCAGTTATCGAGACAGGGGATCGGGGAGAGGGGAGCAGTACTTC.